The source of this TCR beta chain is a study of blood T cell repertoires in COVID-19. Overall study context: From T cells, B-cell-depleted T cells, or PBMCs came the material, which was cDNA or gDNA.

The repertoire was sequenced with immunoSEQ multiplex PCR; TCRdb's copy has only in-frame clones and lacks some. The data hold 250,000 to 300,000 clones, with about 85% observed a single time. Germline loops: CDR1 GTSNPN, CDR2 SVGIG (reference sequence). Trimming stripped 4 bases from V and 0 bases from J, with 10 bases between. This CDR3 comprises 13 residues. The source of this sequence is a man between 18 and 35 years old with active or convalescent COVID-19. The chain carries TRBV30 and TRBJ2-7; weak D call: TRBD1 (6 bases). Sequenced input: peripheral blood. The CDR3 spells CAWNPGHSYEQYF. The DNA of the CDR3 is TGTGCCTGGAATCCGGGACACTCCTACGAGCAGTACTTC.